This TCR beta chain was profiled in a study of blood T cell repertoires in COVID-19. Only in-frame clones appear in the TCRdb table, and some are missing; sequencing was by immunoSEQ multiplex PCR. The top ten hold 4.5% to 5.5% of the sample, which has 55,000 to 65,000 clones, roughly 84% seen once. This CDR3 region has 16 residues. CDR1 is MGHRA and CDR2 is YSYEKL in the germline V gene. The V gene lost 0 bases and the J gene lost 4 bases, with 13 bases spanning the gap. The V call is TRBV4-1, the J call TRBJ2-1; D may be TRBD1 (5 bases). The sample taken for sequencing was peripheral blood. The TCR comes from a man older than 75 in a cohort sampled during active COVID-19. The CDR3 loop reads CASSQDWGQGYNEQFF. CDR3 sequence (DNA): TGCGCCAGCAGCCAAGATTGGGGCCAGGGATACAATGAGCAGTTCTTC.